These T cell receptor beta chains were read from a single sample in a study of blood T cell repertoires in COVID-19. Repertoires were generated with immunoSEQ multiplex PCR, while TCRdb's copy carries only in-frame clones and drops some. The sample contains roughly 200,000 clones, more than 85% of which appear only once. What was sequenced was peripheral blood. These receptors were obtained from a woman aged 50 to 65 with COVID-19, enrolled during active disease. Each CDR3 is given with its conserved first and last residue.

TRBV3-1/TRBV3-2	TRBJ1-2	CASSLDRGDYGYTF
TRBV7-2	TRBJ2-7	CASSLTSGGTYEQYF
TRBV5-1	TRBJ1-1	CASREQVTSGTEAFF
TRBV11-3	TRBJ2-2	CASSRRTGESAGELFF
TRBV6-1	TRBJ1-5	CASSEARTWNNQPQHF
TRBV24-1	TRBJ1-6	CATRRDNNSPLHF
TRBV4-1	TRBJ2-3	CASSQTADTQYF
TRBV6-5	TRBJ2-7	CASRGTPPYEQYF
TRBV19	TRBJ2-1	CASSSKQGLLANEQFF
TRBV19	TRBJ2-1	CASSIDLFGLAGYNEQFF
TRBV18	TRBJ2-1	CASSLRLGLFEQFF
TRBV7-9	TRBJ1-2	CASSFANLPVGYTF
TRBV6-6	TRBJ1-6	CASSKRQGSSPLHF
TRBV9	TRBJ2-1	CASSVGGNDNEQFF
TRBV25-1	TRBJ1-3	CASSELDRVTGNTIYF
TRBV5-5	TRBJ1-2	CASSTQQGVVGYTF
TRBV28	TRBJ1-4	CASGGQGGNEKLFF
TRBV28	TRBJ1-4	CASSLSGIREKLFF
TRBV2	TRBJ1-1	CASRSRDIRYTEAFF
TRBV6-2/TRBV6-3	TRBJ2-1	CASSYSPPDISSYNEQFF
TRBV7-9	TRBJ1-6	CASSLWDSNSPLHF
TRBV5-5	TRBJ1-2	CASSGRTATLYGYTF
TRBV19	TRBJ1-3	CASSIDYDIAGNTIYF
TRBV5-8	TRBJ2-1	CASSYRTSGVFRNEQFF
TRBV7-9	TRBJ2-1	CAATTGYEQFF
TRBV6-5	TRBJ2-1	CATTSGGAGEQFF
TRBV19	TRBJ1-1	CASSLHGPGGNTEAFF
TRBV5-6	TRBJ1-5	CASSLNRGTISNQPQHF
TRBV27	TRBJ1-3	CASSWSSGNTIYF
TRBV6-5	TRBJ2-3	CASGSGGGQGTDTQYF
TRBV28	TRBJ1-4	CASRKRVGLVDEKLFF
TRBV5-1	TRBJ2-3	CASSSPRDRSTDTQYF
TRBV19	TRBJ2-2	CASLRSGELFF
TRBV4-1	TRBJ1-5	CASSQESFEAGGANQPQHF
TRBV18	TRBJ2-3	CASSPNNVGGGTDTQYF
TRBV6-5	TRBJ2-6	CASSSGGPGANVLTF
TRBV29-1	TRBJ1-2	CSVEQGVAGGYTF
TRBV10-2	TRBJ2-3	CASSEPGLAADTQYF
TRBV6-5	TRBJ1-5	CASSVGSLGNQPQHF